This T cell receptor (beta chain) appears in the sequencing data of a study of chronic HIV infection and antiretroviral therapy. TCRdb ran MiXCR on the 5' RACE reads and lists one entry per CDR3 protein. The table lists 40,000 to 50,000 distinct CDR3 sequences, roughly 19% of them singletons. Germline V gene sequence: CDR1 MDHEN, CDR2 SYDVKM. V was cut by 2 bases and J by 2 bases, with 6 bases left in between. This CDR3 has 14 residues. V gene TRBV28 combines with J gene TRBJ1-4; D not resolved. Sequenced: peripheral blood. The clonotype originates from an adult who had HIV and had not received antiretroviral therapy, or was an uninfected healthy control (not recorded which). CDR3 in DNA: TGTGCCAGCAGTTTACCGAGTACTAATGAAAAACTGTTTTTT. Translating gives CASSLPSTNEKLFF. The full variable domain, with the rest looked up from reference TRBV28 and TRBJ1-4, is DVKVTQSSRYLVKRTGEKVFLECVQDMDHENMFWYRQDPGLGLRLIYFSYDVKMKEKGDIPEGYSVSREKKERFSLILESASTNQTSMYLCASSLPSTNEKLFFGSGTQLSVL.